The 9 T cell receptor beta chains in this list originate from one sample, sequenced in a study of T-cell reconstitution after alpha-beta-depleted transplantation in children. For TCRbeta, the library was prepared with unique molecular identifiers. TCRdb re-derived calls from the PCR reads in MiXCR, one entry per CDR3 protein. This sample carries 350,000 to 450,000 distinct CDR3 sequences, 13% of them seen once, and the ten largest clones take around 4.5%. The sample consisted of PBMCs, taken from the stem cell graft. These receptor sequences come from a human donor who donated a stem cell graft to a child with Fanconi anemia.

This chain uses TRBV5-1 with TRBJ2-7, with D hard to call. Between the trimmed V and J ends, which lost 4 bases and 0 bases, there was a span of 23 bases. CDR1 is SGHRS and CDR2 is YFSETQ in the germline V gene. This CDR3 comprises 18 residues. For the CDR3, the DNA is TGCGCCAGCAGCCTCGGTACGATCAGGACGAGATACTCCTACGAGCAGTACTTC. It is translated as CASSLGTIRTRYSYEQYF.

In its sample, this clonotype was seen a few times. The V call is TRBV20-1, the J call TRBJ2-5; D might be TRBD2 (7 bases). This CDR3 is built from 14 residues. Per the germline V gene, CDR1 is DFQATT and CDR2 is SNEGSKA (reference sequence). V was clipped by 1 base and J by 1 base, with 10 bases between them. The CDR3 DNA is TGCAGTGCTAGAGTCGGGGGGCTCCAAGAGACCCAGTACTTC. Protein sequence: CSARVGGLQETQYF.

This clonotype occurred a few times. J is TRBJ2-1 and V is TRBV15; no reliable D call. Trimming took 0 bases from V and 8 from J, leaving 14 bases between them. The CDR3 spans 15 residues. The germline CDR1 and CDR2 sequences are LNHNV and YYDKDF (reference sequence). CDR3: CATSRDPRSGDEQFF. As DNA, the CDR3 is TGTGCCACCAGCAGAGATCCTCGGTCGGGCGATGAGCAGTTCTTC.

The rearrangement uses TRBV29-1 and TRBJ2-1, with 7 bases identical to TRBD2. Germline V gene lookup returns CDR1 SQVTM and CDR2 ANQGSEA. V trimming: 7 bases; J trimming: 7 bases; junction bases outside the gene matches: 16. The CDR3 is 15 amino acids. CDR3 sequence: CSASLGGVGGNEQFF. CDR3 coding DNA: TGCAGCGCCTCTCTGGGAGGGGTGGGAGGAAATGAGCAGTTCTTC.

This chain connects TRBV10-3 to TRBJ2-1; 9 nucleotides align to TRBD2. Trimming at V came to 8 bases and at J to 7 bases, leaving 12 bases not matched to a gene. Germline CDR1 is ENHRY and CDR2 is SYGVKD. The CDR3 has 15 amino acids. CDR3 nucleotide sequence: TGTGCCATCCAGCTAACGCTAGCGGGGCTAAATGAGCAGTTCTTC. It is translated as CAIQLTLAGLNEQFF.

This chain uses TRBV5-6 with TRBJ2-5; 8 positions match TRBD2. V was pared by 4 bases and J by 1 base, with 18 bases of the junction left unmatched. The V gene's germline CDR1 is SGHDT and CDR2 YYEEEE. The CDR3 runs to 19 residues. The CDR3 region has the DNA TGTGCCAGCAGCAGTCCTATCTGGACTAGCACCGCGAGCCAAGAGACCCAGTACTTC. The encoded protein is CASSSPIWTSTASQETQYF.

The sample holds many counts of this clonotype. The rearrangement uses TRBV12-3 or TRBV12-4 and TRBJ2-5; D might be TRBD1 or TRBD2, each matching 5 bases. The CDR3 has 15 residues. V lost 5 bases, J lost 2 bases, and 15 bases lay in between. The CDR3 sequence: CASSPDGASQETQYF. The DNA for the CDR3 is TGTGCCAGCAGTCCCGACGGGGCCTCTCAAGAGACCCAGTACTTC.

V gene TRBV5-1 combines with J gene TRBJ1-2, with D maybe TRBD1 (6 bases). From germline, CDR1 is SGHRS and CDR2 YFSETQ. The CDR3 has 14 residues. V lost 0 bases to trimming and J lost 8 bases, with 14 bases between them. The CDR3: CASSLEGQNSGYTF. The DNA for the CDR3 is TGCGCCAGCAGCTTGGAGGGACAAAATTCCGGCTACACCTTC.

This clonotype was recorded a few times. This chain connects TRBV7-8 to TRBJ1-1, with 10 nucleotides matching TRBD1. Germline V gives CDR1 SGHVS, CDR2 FQNEAQ. V dropped 5 bases and J dropped 6; count of bases not matched to a gene: 9. This CDR3 region has 15 residues. The CDR3 nucleotides are TGTGCCAGCAGCCCCAATCTTGGGACAGGGGCTGAAGCTTTCTTT. Translating gives CASSPNLGTGAEAFF.